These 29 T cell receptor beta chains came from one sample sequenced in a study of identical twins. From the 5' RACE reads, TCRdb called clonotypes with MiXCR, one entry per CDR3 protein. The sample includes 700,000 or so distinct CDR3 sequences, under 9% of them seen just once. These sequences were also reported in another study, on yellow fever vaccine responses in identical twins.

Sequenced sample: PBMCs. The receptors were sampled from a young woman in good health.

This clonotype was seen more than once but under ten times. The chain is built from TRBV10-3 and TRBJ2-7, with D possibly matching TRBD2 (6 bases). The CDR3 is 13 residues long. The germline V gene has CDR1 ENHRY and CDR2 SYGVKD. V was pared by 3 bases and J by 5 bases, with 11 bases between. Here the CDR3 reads CAISEGTRDEQYF. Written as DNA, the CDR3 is TGTGCCATCAGTGAAGGGACTCGGGACGAGCAGTACTTC.

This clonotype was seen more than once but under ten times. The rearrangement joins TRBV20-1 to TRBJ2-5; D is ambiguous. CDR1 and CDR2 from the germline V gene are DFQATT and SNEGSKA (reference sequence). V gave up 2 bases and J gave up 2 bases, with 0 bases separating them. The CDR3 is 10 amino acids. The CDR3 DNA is TGCAGTGCTAGACAAGAGACCCAGTACTTC. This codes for CSARQETQYF.

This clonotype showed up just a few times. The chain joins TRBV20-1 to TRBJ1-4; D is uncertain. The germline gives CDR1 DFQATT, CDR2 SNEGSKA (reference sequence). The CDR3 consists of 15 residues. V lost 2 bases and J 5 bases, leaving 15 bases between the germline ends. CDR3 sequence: CSARPSGRGNEKLFF. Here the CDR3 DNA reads TGCAGTGCTAGACCCTCCGGGCGGGGAAATGAAAAACTGTTTTTT.

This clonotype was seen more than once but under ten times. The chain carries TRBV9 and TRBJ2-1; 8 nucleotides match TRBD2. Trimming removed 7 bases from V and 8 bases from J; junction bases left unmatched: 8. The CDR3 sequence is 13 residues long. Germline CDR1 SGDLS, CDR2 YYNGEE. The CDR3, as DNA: TGTGCCAGCCGGGGGGGGGCTAGTCATGAGCAGTTCTTC. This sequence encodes CASRGGASHEQFF.

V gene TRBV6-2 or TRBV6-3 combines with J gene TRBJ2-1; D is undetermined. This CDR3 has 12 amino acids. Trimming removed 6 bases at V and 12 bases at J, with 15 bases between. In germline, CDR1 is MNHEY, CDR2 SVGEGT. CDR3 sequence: CASSPDPRGQFF. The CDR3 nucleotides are TGTGCCAGCAGCCCCGACCCTCGTGGGCAGTTCTTC.

CDR3 sequence (DNA): TGCAGTGCTAGATCGGGGACAGGGTCAGCCAAAAACATTCAGTACTTC. Protein product: CSARSGTGSAKNIQYF. The chain carries TRBV20-1 and TRBJ2-4, with 9 bases matching TRBD1. CDR1 is DFQATT, CDR2 SNEGSKA, per germline (reference sequence). The CDR3 has 16 amino acids. Unmatched junction bases numbered 5, after V lost 2 bases and J lost 0 bases.

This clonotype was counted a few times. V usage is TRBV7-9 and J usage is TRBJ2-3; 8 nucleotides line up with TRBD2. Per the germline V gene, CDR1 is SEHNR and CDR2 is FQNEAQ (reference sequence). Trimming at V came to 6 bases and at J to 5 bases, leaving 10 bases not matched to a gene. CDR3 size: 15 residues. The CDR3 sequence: CASRSTGGPRDTQYF. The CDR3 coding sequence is TGTGCCAGCAGGTCAACGGGGGGGCCGCGAGATACGCAGTATTTT.

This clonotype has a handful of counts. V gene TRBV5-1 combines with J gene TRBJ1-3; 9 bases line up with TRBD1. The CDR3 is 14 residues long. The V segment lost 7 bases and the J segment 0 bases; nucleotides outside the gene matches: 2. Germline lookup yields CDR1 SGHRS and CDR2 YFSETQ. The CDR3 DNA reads TGCGCCAGCGGGACAGGGTTCTCTGGAAACACCATATATTTT. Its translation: CASGTGFSGNTIYF.

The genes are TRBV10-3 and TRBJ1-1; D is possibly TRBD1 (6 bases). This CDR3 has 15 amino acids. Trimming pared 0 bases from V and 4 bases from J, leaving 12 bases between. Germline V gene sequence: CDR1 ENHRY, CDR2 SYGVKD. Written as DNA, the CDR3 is TGTGCCATCAGTGAGTCGACGGGGGGGCTCACTGAAGCTTTCTTT. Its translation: CAISESTGGLTEAFF.

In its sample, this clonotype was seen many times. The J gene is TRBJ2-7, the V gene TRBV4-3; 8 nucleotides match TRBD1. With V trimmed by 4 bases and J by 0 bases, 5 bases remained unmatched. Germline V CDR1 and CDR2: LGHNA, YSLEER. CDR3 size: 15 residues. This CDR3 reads CASSPEGQASYEQYF. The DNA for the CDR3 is TGCGCCAGCAGCCCTGAGGGACAGGCCTCCTACGAGCAGTACTTC.

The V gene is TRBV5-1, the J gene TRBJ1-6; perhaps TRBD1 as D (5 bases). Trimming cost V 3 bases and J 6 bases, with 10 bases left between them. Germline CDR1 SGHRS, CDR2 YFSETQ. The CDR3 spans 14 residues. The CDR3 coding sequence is TGCGCCAGCAGCTCGGGACTGACTAATTCACCCCTCCACTTT. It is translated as CASSSGLTNSPLHF.

Here the CDR3 reads CASSEPEVWGGLTYEQYF. The CDR3 nucleotides are TGTGCCAGCAGCGAACCCGAGGTTTGGGGAGGGCTGACCTACGAGCAGTACTTC. The chain joins TRBV2 to TRBJ2-7, with TRBD2 matching 7 bases. Trimming cost V 6 bases and J 2 bases; bases outside gene matches: 19. Germline V gene data show CDR1 as SNHLY and CDR2 as FYNNEI. This CDR3 contains 18 residues. Full variable domain (missing parts from reference TRBV2 and TRBJ2-7): EPEVTQTPSHQVTQMGQEVILRCVPISNHLYFYWYRQILGQKVEFLVSFYNNEISEKSEIFDDQFSVERPDGSNFTLKIRSTKLEDSAMYFCASSEPEVWGGLTYEQYFGPGTRLTVT.

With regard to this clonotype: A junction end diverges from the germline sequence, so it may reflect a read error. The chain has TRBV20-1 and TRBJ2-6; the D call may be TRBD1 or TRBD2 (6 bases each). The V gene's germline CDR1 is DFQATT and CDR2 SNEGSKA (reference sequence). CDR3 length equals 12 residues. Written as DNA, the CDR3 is TGCAGTGCCCGTAGGGGGGCCAACATCCTGACTTTC. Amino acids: CSARRGANILTF.

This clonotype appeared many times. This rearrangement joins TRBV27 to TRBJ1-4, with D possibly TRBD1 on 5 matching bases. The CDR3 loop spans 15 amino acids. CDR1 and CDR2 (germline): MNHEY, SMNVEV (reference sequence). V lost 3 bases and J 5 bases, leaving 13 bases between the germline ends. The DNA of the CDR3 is TGTGCCAGCAGTTTTATGGGGACTCCGAATGAAAAACTGTTTTTT. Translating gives CASSFMGTPNEKLFF.

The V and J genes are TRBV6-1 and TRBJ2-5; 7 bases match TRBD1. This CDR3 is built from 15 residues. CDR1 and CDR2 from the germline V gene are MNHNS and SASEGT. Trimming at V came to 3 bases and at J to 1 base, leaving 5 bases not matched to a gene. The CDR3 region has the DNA TGTGCCAGCAGTGACCCCTACAGGGGCCAAGAGACCCAGTACTTC. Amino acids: CASSDPYRGQETQYF.

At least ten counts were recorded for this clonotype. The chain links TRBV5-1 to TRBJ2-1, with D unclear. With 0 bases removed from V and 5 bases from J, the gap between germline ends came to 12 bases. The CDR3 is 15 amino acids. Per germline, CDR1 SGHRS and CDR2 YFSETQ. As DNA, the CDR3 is TGCGCCAGCAGCTTGGTCCTGGGGTGGAACAATGAGCAGTTCTTC. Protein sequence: CASSLVLGWNNEQFF.

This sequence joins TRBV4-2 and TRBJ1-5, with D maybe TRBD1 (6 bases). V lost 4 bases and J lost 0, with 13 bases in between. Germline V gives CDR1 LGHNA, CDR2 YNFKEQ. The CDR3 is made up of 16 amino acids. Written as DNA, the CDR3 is TGTGCCAGCAGCCGAAACAGGGAAAATAGCAATCAGCCCCAGCATTTT. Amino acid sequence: CASSRNRENSNQPQHF.

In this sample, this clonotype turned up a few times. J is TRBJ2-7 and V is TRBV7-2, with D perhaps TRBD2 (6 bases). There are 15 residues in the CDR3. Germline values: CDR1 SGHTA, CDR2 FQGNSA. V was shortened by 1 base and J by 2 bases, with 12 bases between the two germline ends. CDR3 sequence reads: CASSLDETSPYEQYF. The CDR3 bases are TGTGCCAGCAGCTTAGATGAGACTAGTCCCTACGAGCAGTACTTC. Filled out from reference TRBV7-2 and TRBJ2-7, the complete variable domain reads GAGVSQSPSNKVTEKGKDVELRCDPISGHTALYWYRQSLGQGLEFLIYFQGNSAPDKSGLPSDRFSAERTGGSVSTLTIQRTQQEDSAVYLCASSLDETSPYEQYFGPGTRLTVT.

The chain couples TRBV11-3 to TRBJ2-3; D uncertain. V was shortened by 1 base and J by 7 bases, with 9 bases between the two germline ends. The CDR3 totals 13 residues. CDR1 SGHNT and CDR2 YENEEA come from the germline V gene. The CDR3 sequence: CASSLGSVNTQYF. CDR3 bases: TGTGCCAGCAGCTTAGGGTCGGTAAATACGCAGTATTTT.

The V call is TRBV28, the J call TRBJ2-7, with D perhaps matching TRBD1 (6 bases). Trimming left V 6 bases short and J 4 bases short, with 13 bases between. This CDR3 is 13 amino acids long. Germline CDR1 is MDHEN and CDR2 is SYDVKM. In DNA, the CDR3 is TGTGCCAGCAGCGGACAGCCACCTTACGAGCAGTACTTC. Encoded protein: CASSGQPPYEQYF.

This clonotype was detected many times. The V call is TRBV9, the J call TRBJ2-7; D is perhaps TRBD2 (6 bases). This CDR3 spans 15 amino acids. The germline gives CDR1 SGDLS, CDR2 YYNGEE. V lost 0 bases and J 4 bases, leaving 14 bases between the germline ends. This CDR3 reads CASSVGSGSGYEQYF. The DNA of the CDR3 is TGTGCCAGCAGCGTAGGGTCAGGGAGCGGGTACGAGCAGTACTTC.

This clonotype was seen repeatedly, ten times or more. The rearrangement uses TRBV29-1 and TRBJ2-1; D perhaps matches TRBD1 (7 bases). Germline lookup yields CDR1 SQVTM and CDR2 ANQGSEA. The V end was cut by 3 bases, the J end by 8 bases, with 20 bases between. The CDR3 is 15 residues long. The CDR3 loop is CSVEGMGQGGDEQFF. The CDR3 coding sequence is TGCAGCGTTGAGGGGATGGGGCAGGGGGGCGATGAGCAGTTCTTC.

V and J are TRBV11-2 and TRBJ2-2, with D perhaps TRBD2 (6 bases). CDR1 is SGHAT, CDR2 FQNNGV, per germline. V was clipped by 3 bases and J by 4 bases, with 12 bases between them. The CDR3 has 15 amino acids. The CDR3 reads CASSFPRDFTGELFF. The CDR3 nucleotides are TGTGCCAGCAGCTTTCCAAGGGACTTCACCGGGGAGCTGTTTTTT. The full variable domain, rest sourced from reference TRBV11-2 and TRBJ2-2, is EAGVAQSPRYKIIEKRQSVAFWCNPISGHATLYWYQQILGQGPKLLIQFQNNGVVDDSQLPKDRFSAERLKGVDSTLKIQPAKLEDSAVYLCASSFPRDFTGELFFGEGSRLTVL.

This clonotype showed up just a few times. CDR3 residues: CASSVGSQGLSYEQYF. CDR3 DNA sequence: TGTGCCAGCAGCGTAGGTAGTCAGGGGCTCTCCTACGAGCAGTACTTC. The V gene is TRBV9, the J gene TRBJ2-7, with a tentative D call TRBD1 (6 bases). The CDR3 is 16 amino acids. The V gene lost 0 bases and the J gene lost 0 bases, with 13 bases spanning the gap. Per germline, CDR1 SGDLS and CDR2 YYNGEE. Full variable domain (rest looked up from reference TRBV9 and TRBJ2-7): DSGVTQTPKHLITATGQRVTLRCSPRSGDLSVYWYQQSLDQGLQFLIQYYNGEERAKGNILERFSAQQFPDLHSELNLSSLELGDSALYFCASSVGSQGLSYEQYFGPGTRLTVT.

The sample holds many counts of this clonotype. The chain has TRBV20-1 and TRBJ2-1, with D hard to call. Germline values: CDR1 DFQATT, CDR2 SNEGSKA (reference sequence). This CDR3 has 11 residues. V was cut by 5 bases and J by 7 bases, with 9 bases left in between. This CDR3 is CSAPPLNEQFF. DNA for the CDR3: TGCAGTGCTCCCCCCTTAAATGAGCAGTTCTTC.

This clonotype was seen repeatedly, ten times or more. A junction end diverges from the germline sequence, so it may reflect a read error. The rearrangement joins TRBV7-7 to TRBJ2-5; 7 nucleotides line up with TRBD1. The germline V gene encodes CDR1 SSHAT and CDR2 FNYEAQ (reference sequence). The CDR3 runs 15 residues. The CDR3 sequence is CASSFSPDREETQYF. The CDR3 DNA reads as TGTGCTAGCAGCTTTTCCCCAGACAGGGAAGAGACCCAGTACTTC.

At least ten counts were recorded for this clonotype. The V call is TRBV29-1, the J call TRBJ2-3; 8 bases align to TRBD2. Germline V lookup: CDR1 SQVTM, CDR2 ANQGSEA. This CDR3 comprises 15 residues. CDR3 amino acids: CTVTFYGRDTDTQYF. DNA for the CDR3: TGCACCGTCACCTTTTACGGGAGGGATACAGATACGCAGTATTTT.

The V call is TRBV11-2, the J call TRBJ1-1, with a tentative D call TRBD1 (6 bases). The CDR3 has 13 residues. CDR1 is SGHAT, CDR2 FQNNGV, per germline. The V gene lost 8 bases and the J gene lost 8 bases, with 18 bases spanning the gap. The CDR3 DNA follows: TGTGCCAGCTGCCTTTACAGGGCAACGGAAGCTTTCTTT. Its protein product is CASCLYRATEAFF.

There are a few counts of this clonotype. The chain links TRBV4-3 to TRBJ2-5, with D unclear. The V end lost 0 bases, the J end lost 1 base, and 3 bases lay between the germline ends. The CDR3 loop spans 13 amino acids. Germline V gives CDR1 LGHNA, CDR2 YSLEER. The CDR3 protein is CASSQDLQETQYF. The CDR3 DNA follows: TGCGCCAGCAGCCAAGATCTCCAAGAGACCCAGTACTTC.